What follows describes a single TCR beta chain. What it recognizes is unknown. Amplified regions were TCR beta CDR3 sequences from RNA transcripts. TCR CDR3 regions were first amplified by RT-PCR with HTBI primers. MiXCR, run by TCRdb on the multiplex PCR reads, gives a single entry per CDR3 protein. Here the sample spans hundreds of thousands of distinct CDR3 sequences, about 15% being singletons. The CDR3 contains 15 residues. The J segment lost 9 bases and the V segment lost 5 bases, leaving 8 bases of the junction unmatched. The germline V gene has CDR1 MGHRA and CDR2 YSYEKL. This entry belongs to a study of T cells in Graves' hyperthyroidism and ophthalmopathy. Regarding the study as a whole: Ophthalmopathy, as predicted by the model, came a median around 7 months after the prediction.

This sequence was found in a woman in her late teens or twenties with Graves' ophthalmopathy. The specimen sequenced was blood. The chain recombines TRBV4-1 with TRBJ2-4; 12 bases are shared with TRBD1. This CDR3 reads CASSETGTGGFIQYF. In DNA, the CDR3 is TGCGCCAGCAGCGAAACCGGGACAGGGGGCTTCATTCAGTACTTC.